Each of the 10 T cell receptor beta chains below was sequenced from the same sample in a study of T cell clonotyping in hematopoietic cell transplantation. The method was immunoSEQ multiplex PCR; TCRdb's version includes in-frame clones alone and lacks a portion of them. Of a few thousand clones detected, under 90% appear once; the ten largest clones hold over 25%. Material: peripheral blood mononuclear cells, obtained 100 days after allogeneic stem cell transplant. All receptors come from a male patient aged 70 to 79 who had an allogeneic stem cell transplant from an unrelated donor, so T cells may come from the graft donor. Some clones in this sample may be carry-over from other donors' samples.

The chain uses TRBV28 and TRBJ1-1; the D is unclear. Germline V lookup: CDR1 MDHEN, CDR2 SYDVKM. This CDR3 has 13 residues. Trimming removed 2 bases at V and 5 bases at J, with 9 bases between. The CDR3 loop is CASSLNVLTEAFF. CDR3 bases: TGTGCCAGCAGTTTAAATGTGTTGACTGAAGCTTTCTTT. The full variable domain, completed using reference TRBV28 and TRBJ1-1, is DVKVTQSSRYLVKRTGEKVFLECVQDMDHENMFWYRQDPGLGLRLIYFSYDVKMKEKGDIPEGYSVSREKKERFSLILESASTNQTSMYLCASSLNVLTEAFFGQGTRLTVV.

V usage is TRBV11-3 and J usage is TRBJ2-3; 12 bases align to TRBD2. Trimming cost V 1 base and J 2 bases; bases outside gene matches: 7. The CDR3 consists of 18 residues. The germline gives CDR1 SGHNT, CDR2 YENEEA. This CDR3 is CASSLAGGLAGSTDTQYF. CDR3 DNA sequence: TGTGCCAGCAGCTTAGCTGGGGGACTAGCGGGTTCCACAGATACGCAGTATTTT.

The V and J genes are TRBV25-1 and TRBJ2-5, with a tentative D call TRBD1 (6 bases). Germline V lookup: CDR1 MGHDK, CDR2 SYGVNS. This CDR3 contains 13 residues. V shed 5 bases and J shed 5 bases, with 12 bases lying between them. The CDR3 here is CASSRDRSETQYF. The CDR3 nucleotides are TGTGCCAGCAGTCGAGACAGGAGCGAGACCCAGTACTTC.

Only a few counts were recorded for this clone. The CDR3 is CASSQDWGTSGEQYF. The CDR3 DNA sequence: TGCGCCAGCAGCCAAGACTGGGGGACAAGTGGCGAGCAGTACTTC. The chain uses TRBV4-3 and TRBJ2-7; TRBD1 is a possible D gene (6 bases). The V gene's germline CDR1 is LGHNA and CDR2 YSLEER. The V end was cut by 0 bases, the J end by 6 bases, with 15 bases between. This CDR3 is built from 15 residues.

The chain uses TRBV10-1 and TRBJ2-7, with D perhaps being TRBD1 or TRBD2 (5 bases each). Germline-derived CDR1 and CDR2 are WNHNN and SYGVQD (reference sequence). The CDR3 has 12 residues. Trimming took off 7 bases at V and 5 bases at J, with 12 bases between the two ends. The CDR3 sequence: CASKWGSNEQYF. The CDR3 DNA reads TGCGCCAGCAAATGGGGGTCCAACGAGCAGTACTTC.

The V gene is TRBV30, the J gene TRBJ1-1; D is unresolved. This CDR3 is 12 amino acids long. Per the germline V gene, CDR1 is GTSNPN and CDR2 is SVGIG (reference sequence). The CDR3 DNA reads TGTACCCACGGGGAGCAAGACACTGAAGCTTTCTTT. Encoded protein: CTHGEQDTEAFF.

The chain couples TRBV5-1 to TRBJ2-3; D is possibly TRBD1 or TRBD2 (5 bases each). Per germline, CDR1 SGHRS and CDR2 YFSETQ. This CDR3 has 14 amino acids. Trimming took off 0 bases at V and 5 bases at J, with 10 bases between the two ends. The CDR3 spells CASSLVGGQDTQYF. CDR3 sequence (DNA): TGCGCCAGCAGCTTGGTTGGGGGTCAAGATACGCAGTATTTT.

The chain combines TRBV11-3 with TRBJ2-7; the D gene could be TRBD1 or TRBD2 (5 bases each). The CDR3 contains 16 residues. V lost 1 base and J 3 bases, leaving 16 bases between the germline ends. The germline V gene encodes CDR1 SGHNT and CDR2 YENEEA. In DNA, the CDR3 is TGTGCCAGCAGCTTAGGGACCGGGACCCTAAACTACGAGCAGTACTTC. Translated, it gives CASSLGTGTLNYEQYF.

This chain joins TRBV6-1 and TRBJ2-2; D uncertain. The germline CDR1 and CDR2 sequences are MNHNS and SASEGT. The germline V and J ends were trimmed by 1 base and 7 bases, with 13 bases remaining between them. The CDR3 runs to 15 residues. The CDR3 DNA reads TGTGCCAGCAGTGAAGGTCCAGGTCAGAGCGGGGAGCTGTTTTTT. Protein: CASSEGPGQSGELFF.

To note about this clone: Sequence at one end of the junction differs from germline and may be a read error. V usage is TRBV28 and J usage is TRBJ2-7, with no clear D. The CDR3 is made up of 12 amino acids. The germline gives CDR1 MDHEN, CDR2 SYDVKM. CDR3 in amino acids: CASSLYQRNLVF. The CDR3 nucleotides are TGTGCCAGCAGTTTATACCAGCGTAACCTAGTCTTC.